A selection of T cell receptor beta chains follows, all from one sample in a study of T cell responses to AZD1222 COVID-19 vaccine. Method: immunoSEQ multiplex PCR; TCRdb's copy keeps in-frame clones and lacks some. This table holds approximately 150,000 clones, approximately 90% found once. The sequenced sample was peripheral blood, obtained 28 days after the second AZD1222 dose. These TCRs come from an adult who received the AZD1222 COVID-19 vaccine. Both conserved end residues are part of each CDR3. A D gene is named only where the DNA matches it firmly. Only some rows state a clone size, as once, few, many or a class for expanded clones.

v_gene	abundance	d_gene	j_gene	CDR3aa	CDR3nt
TRBV10-2	once	NA	TRBJ1-1	CASSDTGRNTEAFF	TGCGCCAGCAGTGACACTGGCAGAAACACTGAAGCTTTCTTT
TRBV5-1	NA	TRBD2	TRBJ2-5	CASSLAAGGPETQYF	TGCGCCAGCAGCTTGGCAGCGGGGGGGCCGGAGACCCAGTACTTC
TRBV19	once	NA	TRBJ2-2	CASSVSTTGELFF	TGTGCCAGTAGTGTTTCCACAACCGGGGAGCTGTTTTTT
TRBV10-3	NA	NA	TRBJ1-1	CAVTTGLLNTEAFF	TGTGCCGTAACGACCGGACTTTTGAACACTGAAGCTTTCTTT
TRBV20-1	once	TRBD2	TRBJ2-1	CSASVLAGGPANEQFF	TGCAGTGCTAGTGTACTAGCGGGAGGGCCGGCCAATGAGCAGTTCTTC
TRBV19	few	NA	TRBJ2-2	CASSSRGSRSGELFF	TGTGCCAGTAGTTCCAGGGGCTCGAGATCCGGGGAGCTGTTTTTT
TRBV5-6	NA	TRBD1	TRBJ1-5	CASSKGQGAWQPQHF	TGTGCCAGCAGCAAGGGACAGGGGGCTTGGCAGCCCCAGCATTTT
TRBV9	NA	NA	TRBJ2-2	CASSSFGGTGELFF	TGTGCCAGCAGTAGCTTCGGTGGGACCGGGGAGCTGTTTTTT
TRBV6-6	NA	TRBD1	TRBJ2-2	CASSQGTANTGELFF	TGTGCCAGCAGCCAGGGGACAGCAAACACCGGGGAGCTGTTTTTT
TRBV2	NA	NA	TRBJ1-1	CASPTGGREATEAFF	TGTGCCAGTCCCACCGGGGGCAGGGAAGCCACTGAAGCTTTCTTT
TRBV5-4	NA	NA	TRBJ1-2	CASSGVEGYGYTF	TGTGCCAGCAGCGGCGTCGAGGGCTATGGCTACACCTTC
TRBV30	NA	TRBD1	TRBJ1-5	CAWGQGGDQPQHF	TGTGCCTGGGGACAGGGAGGTGATCAGCCCCAGCATTTT
TRBV5-8	NA	NA	TRBJ2-1	CASSLGGQVYNEQFF	TGTGCCAGCAGCTTGGGTGGGCAGGTTTACAATGAGCAGTTCTTC
TRBV3-1/TRBV3-2	NA	NA	TRBJ1-2	CASSQDLGLGNYGYTF	TGTGCCAGCAGCCAAGATCTCGGATTAGGGAACTATGGCTACACCTTC
TRBV18	NA	NA	TRBJ2-7	CASSPLDGYEQYF	TGTGCCAGCTCACCACTGGACGGCTACGAGCAGTACTTC
TRBV12-5	NA	NA	TRBJ2-2	CASGLLDIANTGELFF	TGTGCTAGTGGTTTGCTGGACATCGCGAACACCGGGGAGCTGTTTTTT
TRBV27	NA	TRBD1	TRBJ1-5	CASSFGQGSQPQHF	TGTGCCAGCAGTTTCGGACAGGGCAGCCAGCCCCAGCATTTT
TRBV7-9	NA	NA	TRBJ1-4	CASSLVGAGEKLFF	TGTGCCAGCAGCTTAGTAGGGGCTGGGGAAAAACTGTTTTTT
TRBV5-1	NA	TRBD1	TRBJ2-7	CASSLGQSYYEQYF	TGCGCCAGCAGCCTGGGACAGAGCTACTACGAGCAGTACTTC
TRBV6-2/TRBV6-3	NA	TRBD1	TRBJ2-1	CASSYRTGYNEQFF	TGTGCCAGCAGTTACCGGACAGGATACAATGAGCAGTTCTTC
TRBV14	NA	NA	TRBJ1-4	CASSQEQGPGEKLFF	TGTGCCAGCAGCCAAGAGCAGGGCCCGGGTGAAAAACTGTTTTTT
TRBV7-3	NA	NA	TRBJ2-3	CASSLGLADTQYF	TGTGCCAGCAGCTTAGGTCTGGCAGATACGCAGTATTTT
TRBV4-1	NA	TRBD1	TRBJ2-7	CASSQGVGAGQGARGAIYEQYF	TGCGCCAGCAGCCAAGGAGTAGGTGCGGGACAGGGGGCAAGAGGTGCCATATACGAGCAGTACTTC
TRBV7-2	NA	NA	TRBJ1-4	CASSFMGEKLFF	TGTGCCAGCAGCTTTATGGGTGAAAAACTGTTTTTT
TRBV15	NA	NA	TRBJ2-5	CATSRDTSQETQYF	TGTGCCACCAGCAGAGATACGAGTCAAGAGACCCAGTACTTC
TRBV3-1/TRBV3-2	NA	NA	TRBJ1-2	CASSQDGGVVGYTF	TGTGCCAGCAGCCAAGATGGAGGGGTGGTCGGCTACACCTTC
TRBV6-5	NA	NA	TRBJ1-2	CASSWTVTYGYTF	TGTGCCAGCAGCTGGACAGTTACGTATGGCTACACCTTC
TRBV30	NA	NA	TRBJ1-2	CAWSGSRDGYTF	TGTGCCTGGAGCGGGTCCCGAGATGGCTACACCTTC
TRBV9	NA	NA	TRBJ2-3	CASSVSTDTQYF	TGTGCCAGCAGCGTTAGCACAGATACGCAGTATTTT
TRBV9	NA	NA	TRBJ2-1	CASSAGLSSYNEQFF	TGTGCCAGCAGCGCGGGACTTTCCTCCTACAATGAGCAGTTCTTC
TRBV6-5	few	NA	TRBJ2-7	CASSYSTDEQYF	TGTGCCAGCAGTTACTCCACCGACGAGCAGTACTTC
TRBV6-2/TRBV6-3	few	TRBD1	TRBJ2-1	CASSSNTGTGANEQFF	TGTGCCAGCAGTTCGAATACCGGGACAGGGGCCAATGAGCAGTTCTTC
TRBV19	NA	NA	TRBJ1-1	CASSPQVGAGEAFF	TGTGCCAGTAGTCCTCAGGTGGGGGCAGGTGAAGCTTTCTTT
TRBV7-3	NA	TRBD2	TRBJ2-1	CASSLQTSGEGFWQFF	TGTGCCAGCAGCCTCCAGACTAGCGGCGAGGGGTTTTGGCAGTTCTTC
TRBV2	NA	NA	TRBJ1-1	CASSEARQEAFF	TGTGCCAGCAGCGAAGCGCGGCAGGAGGCTTTCTTT
TRBV6-6	NA	NA	TRBJ1-2	CASRVQGIYGYTF	TGTGCCAGCAGGGTCCAGGGAATCTATGGCTACACCTTC
TRBV27	NA	TRBD1	TRBJ2-7	CASSLTWDSSYEQYF	TGTGCCAGCAGTTTAACGTGGGACAGCTCCTACGAGCAGTACTTC
TRBV9	NA	TRBD1	TRBJ2-2	CASSGTRQGAPGELFF	TGTGCCAGCAGCGGAACTAGACAGGGGGCTCCCGGGGAGCTGTTTTTT
TRBV28	once	NA	TRBJ1-4	CASSLSGGTNEKLFF	TGTGCCAGCAGTTTATCCGGGGGCACTAATGAAAAACTGTTTTTT